This entry concerns a single T cell receptor beta chain. This clonotype was seen a few times. Its antigen is currently not known. Nothing much larger sits one base from this clone, and base qualities are not available. Ficoll-Paque density gradient centrifugation was the method used to isolate PBMCs. The data stem from a study of T-cell memory formation after mild COVID-19 (dated by TCRdb to the early 2020s). Context from the whole study: Most TCR sequence clusters were specific to one of the two donors. In a couple of donors, T-cell clones that expanded and contracted after mild COVID-19 were followed by sequencing TCRalpha and TCRbeta repertoires longitudinally. Two young, previously healthy adult volunteers made up the cohort, one male and one female. What the authors observed across the whole study: Contracting CD4+ clones were found mainly in CM and EM memory subsets, while CD8+ clones were enriched in EMRA. Some responding clones were found in pre-infection memory, which suggests that pre-existing cross-reactive memory T cells took part in the SARS-CoV-2 response. The second-wave clones that peaked on day 37 were not confirmed to be SARS-CoV-2 specific. From day 15 to 85, contracting clones showed balanced CD4/CD8 phenotypes, whereas a second wave of clones that expanded from day 15 to 37 leaned towards CD4+. The study covered only a couple of mild cases, and larger cohorts including severe cases with pre-infection samples were considered necessary.

From a lookup of the germline V gene, CDR1 and CDR2 are SGHDN and FVKESK. The CDR3, from cysteine to phenylalanine, totals 16 residues. The kept DNA is CDR3 alone, 48 bases in frame from the first base. V sheds 0 bases and J sheds 1 base, leaving 13 bases between their ends. The instrument was an Illumina NovaSeq 6000. Using 5'RACE with constant-segment primers, TCRalpha and TCRbeta cDNA libraries were constructed, with sample barcodes and unique molecular identifiers added in the process. Trizol reagent was used to extract RNA from every sample. The libraries were amplified in two PCR steps, and the second step added a second sample barcode and Illumina TruSeq adapters. Sequencing of libraries was performed on an Illumina NovaSeq with 2 x 150 bp paired-end reads. The authors' analysis ran thus. With migec v1.2.7, reads were demultiplexed and then collapsed into UMI-guided consensus sequences. Using mixcr v2.1.11, the UMI consensuses were aligned to TRA and TRB V and J templates and assembled into clonotypes. A clonotype was counted as expanded or contracted only when both edgeR and NoisET called the clonotype significant, with the noise models trained on biological replicates. edgeR calls used a false discovery rate-adjusted p below 0.01 and a log2 fold-change threshold of 1. As an exploratory analysis of dynamics, PCA with hierarchical clustering was applied to max-normalized trajectories of the 1000 most abundant clonotypes. Separately sequenced CD4+ and CD8+ repertoires were used to assign the CD4 or CD8 phenotype of responding clones. TCRdb reprocessed the public reads (quality trimming at Q25 with fastp, clone calling with MiXCR) and kept in-frame beta chains. Identical CDR3 protein sequences are pooled into one entry, listed with their most common genes and DNA. V and J calls and clone size were set by TCRdb, not the authors. Within this sample are about 180,000 distinct CDR3 sequences, with roughly 17% of them counted one time only. Together, the top ten hold around 2% of the sample.

The sample consisted of PBMCs or a T cell subset sorted from them (not recorded which). This sequence uses TRBV14 and TRBJ2-7; there is no confident call for the D gene. The sequence derives from an adult woman who had mild COVID-19 (a few samples of this study predate the infection). The sample titles of this study are shuffled in the database, so cell type and time point are left out; the donor was told from shared clones. The CDR3 is CASSQEGNFGSYEQYF. The bases read TGTGCCAGCAGCCAAGAAGGGAATTTCGGGTCCTACGAGCAGTACTTC.